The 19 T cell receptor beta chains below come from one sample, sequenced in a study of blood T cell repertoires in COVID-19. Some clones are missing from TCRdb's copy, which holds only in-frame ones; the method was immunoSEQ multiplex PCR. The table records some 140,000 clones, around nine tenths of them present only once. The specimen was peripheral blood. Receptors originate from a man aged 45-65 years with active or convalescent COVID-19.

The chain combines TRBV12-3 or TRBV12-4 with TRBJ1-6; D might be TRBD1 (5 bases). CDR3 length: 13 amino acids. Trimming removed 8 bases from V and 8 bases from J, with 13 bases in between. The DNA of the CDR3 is TGTGCCAGCTTGTCCCGCAGGGATTCACCCCTCCACTTT. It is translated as CASLSRRDSPLHF.

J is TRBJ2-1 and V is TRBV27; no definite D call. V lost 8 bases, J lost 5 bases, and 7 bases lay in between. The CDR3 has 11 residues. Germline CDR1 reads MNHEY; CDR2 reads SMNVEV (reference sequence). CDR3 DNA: TGTGCCAGCGGGCGAAACAATGAGCAGTTCTTC. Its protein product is CASGRNNEQFF.

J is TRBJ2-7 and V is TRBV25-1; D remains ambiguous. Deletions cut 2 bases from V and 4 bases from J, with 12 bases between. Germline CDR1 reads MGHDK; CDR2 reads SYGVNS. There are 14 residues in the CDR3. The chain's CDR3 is CASSELGPLYEQYF. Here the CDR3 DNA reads TGTGCCAGCAGTGAACTAGGCCCTCTGTACGAGCAGTACTTC.

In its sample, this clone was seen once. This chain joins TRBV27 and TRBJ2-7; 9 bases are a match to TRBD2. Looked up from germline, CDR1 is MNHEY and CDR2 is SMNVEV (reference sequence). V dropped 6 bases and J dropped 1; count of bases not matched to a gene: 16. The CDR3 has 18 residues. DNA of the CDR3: TGTGCCAGCAGCGAGGGGACGGGTCGCGGGAGGGTGTCCTACGAGCAGTACTTC. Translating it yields CASSEGTGRGRVSYEQYF.

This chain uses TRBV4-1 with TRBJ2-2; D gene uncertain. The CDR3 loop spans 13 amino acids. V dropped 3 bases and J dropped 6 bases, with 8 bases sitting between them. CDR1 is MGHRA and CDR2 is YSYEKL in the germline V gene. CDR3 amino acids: CASSQVLAGELFF. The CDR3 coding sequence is TGCGCCAGCAGCCAGGTCTTAGCCGGGGAGCTGTTTTTT.

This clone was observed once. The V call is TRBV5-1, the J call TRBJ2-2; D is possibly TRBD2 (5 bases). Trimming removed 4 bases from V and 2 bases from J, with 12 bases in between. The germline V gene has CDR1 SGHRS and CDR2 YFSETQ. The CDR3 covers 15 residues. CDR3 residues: CASSPTEANTGELFF. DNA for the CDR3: TGCGCCAGCAGCCCGACGGAGGCAAACACCGGGGAGCTGTTTTTT.

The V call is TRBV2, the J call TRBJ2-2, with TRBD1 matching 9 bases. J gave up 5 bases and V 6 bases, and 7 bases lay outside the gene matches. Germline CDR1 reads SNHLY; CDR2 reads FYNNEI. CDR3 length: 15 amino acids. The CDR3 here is CASSKQGAETGELFF. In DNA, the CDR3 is TGTGCCAGCAGCAAACAGGGGGCAGAGACCGGGGAGCTGTTTTTT.

The CDR3 region is CASSQDTGVGETQYF. CDR3 nucleotides: TGTGCCAGCAGCCAAGATACAGGGGTAGGAGAGACCCAGTACTTC. This rearrangement joins TRBV3-1 (or the pseudogene TRBV3-2) to TRBJ2-5; 7 bases align to TRBD1. Germline CDR1 is LGHDT and CDR2 is YNNKEL (reference sequence). The ends lost 0 bases at V and 4 bases at J; junction bases unmatched: 5. This CDR3 is 15 amino acids long.

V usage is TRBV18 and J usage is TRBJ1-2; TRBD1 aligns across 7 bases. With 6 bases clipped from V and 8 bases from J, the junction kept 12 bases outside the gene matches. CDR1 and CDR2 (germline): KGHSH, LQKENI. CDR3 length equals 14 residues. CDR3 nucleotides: TGTGCCAGCTCTCCCGACAGGGTGGTAATCGGCTACACCTTC. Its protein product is CASSPDRVVIGYTF.

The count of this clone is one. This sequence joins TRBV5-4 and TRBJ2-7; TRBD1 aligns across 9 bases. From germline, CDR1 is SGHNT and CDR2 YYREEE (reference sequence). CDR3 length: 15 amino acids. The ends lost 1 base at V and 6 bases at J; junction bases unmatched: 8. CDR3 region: CASSLPGQGLAEQYF. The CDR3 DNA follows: TGTGCCAGCAGCTTGCCGGGACAGGGTCTTGCCGAGCAGTACTTC.

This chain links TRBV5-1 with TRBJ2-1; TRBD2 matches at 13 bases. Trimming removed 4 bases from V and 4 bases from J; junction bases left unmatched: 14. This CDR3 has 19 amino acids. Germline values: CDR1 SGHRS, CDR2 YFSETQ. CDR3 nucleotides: TGCGCCAGCAGCAGAACACCGGGACTAGCGGGATTGAGGTACAATGAGCAGTTCTTC. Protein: CASSRTPGLAGLRYNEQFF.

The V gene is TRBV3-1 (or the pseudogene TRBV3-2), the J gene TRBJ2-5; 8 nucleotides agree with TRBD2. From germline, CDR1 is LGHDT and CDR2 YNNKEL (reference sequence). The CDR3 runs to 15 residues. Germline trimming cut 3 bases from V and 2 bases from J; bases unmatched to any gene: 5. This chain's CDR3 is CASSQAGGLQETQYF. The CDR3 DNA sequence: TGTGCCAGCAGCCAGGCGGGGGGCCTTCAAGAGACCCAGTACTTC.

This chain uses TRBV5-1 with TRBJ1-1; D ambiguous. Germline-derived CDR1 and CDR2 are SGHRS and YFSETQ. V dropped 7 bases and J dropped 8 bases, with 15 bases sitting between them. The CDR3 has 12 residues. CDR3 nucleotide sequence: TGCGCCAGCTCCCCAGGAGGGCTAGAAGCTTTCTTT. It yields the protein CASSPGGLEAFF.

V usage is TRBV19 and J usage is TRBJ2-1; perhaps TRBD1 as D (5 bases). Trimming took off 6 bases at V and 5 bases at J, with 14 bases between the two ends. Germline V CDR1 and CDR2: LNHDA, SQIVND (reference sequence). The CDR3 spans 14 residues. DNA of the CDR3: TGTGCCAGTAGCCGGAAGGCAGGGAACAATGAGCAGTTCTTC. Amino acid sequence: CASSRKAGNNEQFF.

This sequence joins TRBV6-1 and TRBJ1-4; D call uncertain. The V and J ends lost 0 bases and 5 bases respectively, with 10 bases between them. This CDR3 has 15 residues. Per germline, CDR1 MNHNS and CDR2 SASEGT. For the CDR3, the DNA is TGTGCCAGCAGTGAAGCGTCAGGCCCCAATGAAAAACTGTTTTTT. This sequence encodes CASSEASGPNEKLFF.

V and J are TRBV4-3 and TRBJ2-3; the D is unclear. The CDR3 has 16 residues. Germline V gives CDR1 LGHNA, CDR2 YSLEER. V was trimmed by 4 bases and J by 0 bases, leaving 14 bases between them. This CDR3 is CASSPHLFSSTDTQYF. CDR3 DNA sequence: TGCGCCAGCAGCCCCCACTTGTTCTCTAGCACAGATACGCAGTATTTT.

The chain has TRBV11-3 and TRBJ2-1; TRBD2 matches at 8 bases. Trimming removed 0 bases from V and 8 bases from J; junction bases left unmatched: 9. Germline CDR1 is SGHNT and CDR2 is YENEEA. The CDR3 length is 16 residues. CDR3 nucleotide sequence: TGTGCCAGCAGCTTAGATGGGAGCGGGAGAGGCGATGAGCAGTTCTTC. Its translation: CASSLDGSGRGDEQFF.

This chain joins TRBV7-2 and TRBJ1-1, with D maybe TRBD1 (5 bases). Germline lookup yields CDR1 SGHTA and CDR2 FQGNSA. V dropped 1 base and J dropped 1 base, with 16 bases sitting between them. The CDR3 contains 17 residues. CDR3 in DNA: TGTGCCAGCAGCTTAGACGGGGGGATCGTGGCGAACACTGAAGCTTTCTTT. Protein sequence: CASSLDGGIVANTEAFF.

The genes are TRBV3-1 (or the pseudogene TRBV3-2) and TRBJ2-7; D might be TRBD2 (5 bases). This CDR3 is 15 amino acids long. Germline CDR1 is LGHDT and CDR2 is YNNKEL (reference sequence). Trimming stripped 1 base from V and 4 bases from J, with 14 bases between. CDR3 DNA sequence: TGTGCCAGCAGCCAAGGTCTGGAGGTAGCTTACGAGCAGTACTTC. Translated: CASSQGLEVAYEQYF.